Sequencing of this T cell receptor (beta chain) was carried out in a study of blood T cell repertoires in COVID-19. Study at large: Specimens from acute and convalescent COVID-19 originated in the United States, Italy and Spain. PBMCs, B-cell-depleted T cells, or T cells were the source of the cDNA or gDNA that made up the material.

V lost 6 bases, J lost 1 base, and 9 bases stayed unmatched. Germline CDR1 and CDR2: SNHLY and FYNNEI. The CDR3 runs to 16 residues. Original handling: How many nucleated cells were present was estimated from reference gene primer amplification. Profiled with immunoSEQ multiplex PCR; TCRdb holds only in-frame clones, not every one. V, J and clone size are taken as reported in that table, and D and trimming were inferred from the DNA itself. This sample has under 150,000 clones, with 79% found just once. This TCR was sampled from a man aged 55 to 70 with acute or convalescent COVID-19. The chain has TRBV2 and TRBJ2-5; 9 bases line up with TRBD1. The sequenced material came from peripheral blood. Written as DNA, the CDR3 is TGTGCCAGCAGCTGGGCCGGGACAGGGCGCCAAGAGACCCAGTACTTC. It codes for CASSWAGTGRQETQYF.